This T cell receptor (beta chain) was identified in a study of T cells in Graves' hyperthyroidism and ophthalmopathy (dated by TCRdb to between 2018 and 2020). About the full investigation: Peripheral blood samples were taken at initial diagnosis, before any treatment was given. To identify distinguishing TCR V-J signatures, a discovery cohort of about 100 patients was used, comprising 43 with Graves' ophthalmopathy and some 57 with stable Graves' hyperthyroidism. Whether ophthalmopathy could be predicted prospectively was tested in an independent validation cohort made up of under 20 hyperthyroidism patients plus 17 patients who later progressed to ophthalmopathy. The 75 to 100 discovery patients were randomly split 7:3 into training and test sets. Thyroid tissue and blood T-cell repertoires from several Graves' hyperthyroidism patients were also compared in the study. After sampling, hyperthyroidism patients received methimazole starting at 30 mg daily, and ophthalmopathy patients received high-dose intravenous methylprednisolone. TCR Vbeta CDR3 sequencing of 120 to 150 peripheral blood samples (over 40 ophthalmopathy, roughly 74 hyperthyroidism and some 17 progressor patients) is reported in the paper. The paper's findings and limits, for the study overall: Sample size was not statistically predetermined, and investigators were not blinded to group allocation. A model built on a 13 V-J signature distinguished ophthalmopathy from stable hyperthyroidism, reaching around 87% sensitivity and around 81% specificity in cross-validation and 80%/75% in testing. In validation, the model predicted progression to ophthalmopathy with just under 71% sensitivity and 72.22% specificity, a median of around 6.6 months before onset. Most expanded thyroid clonotypes (frequency above 0.001) were also found in blood, which suggests that blood repertoires may mirror thyroid immune responses.

Amplification of TCR beta CDR3 regions was carried out from RNA transcripts. The first round of RT-PCR for the TCR CDR3 was performed with the HTBI primer set and the Qiagen OneStep RT-PCR kit. The libraries were constructed in a second round of multiplex PCR and then size-selected and purified. Paired-end sequencing of the libraries was performed with 100 bp reads on an Illumina HiSeq2000. In the source study's methods: Raw data were processed with SOAPnuke, discarding reads with adapters, uncalled bases, mean Phred below 15, or no exact constant-primer or identifier match. High-quality paired reads were merged using COPE v1.2.5, and each unique nucleotide sequence was defined as a clonotype. Clonotypes were aligned to IMGT TRBV, TRBD and TRBJ reference segments using MiTCR v1.1. The analysis was restricted to V-J combinations with a frequency above 0.0001, which together covered about 99% of the repertoires. A TCS score was defined as the ratio of F50 (clonal expansion) to E x V (chaos), with BLOSUM62-based TCRdist applied between CDR3 peptides within each V-J. Welch's t-statistics and random forest reduced 514 V-J features to about 12, which were used in a naive Bayes classifier (R e1071). TCRdb itself trimmed the public reads at Q25 with fastp, ran MiXCR and retained productive beta chains. Merged by CDR3 protein, the rows form single entries marked with the most common genes and DNA. TCRdb, not the authors, supplied the V and J calls. A total of under 350,000 distinct CDR3 sequences appear in this sample, around a quarter of them only once. Roughly 24% of the sample belongs to the ten largest clones.

V and J are trimmed by 5 bases and 8 bases, and the gene matches miss 9 bases of the junction. The cysteine opens and the phenylalanine closes a CDR3 of 15 amino acids. Only the CDR3 region is kept as DNA, spanning 45 bases read in frame from base 1. CDR1 and CDR2 were assigned from the germline V gene (reference sequence) as LNHDA and SQIVND. This clonotype was observed a handful of times. Its antigen is not yet known. Base qualities are missing; no much larger clone stands one base away. Hyperthyroidism patients were newly diagnosed, had a disease duration of under 2 months, and were aged 18 to 65 years. Patients with uncontrolled infections, other autoimmune diseases, pregnancy or lactation were excluded. Clinical symptoms, serum thyroxine and TRAb, thyroid ultrasound, and orbital computed tomography formed the basis for the diagnoses. For progressor patients, blood was drawn at the first diagnosis of hyperthyroidism, before any ophthalmopathy symptoms had appeared. Ficoll-Paque density gradient centrifugation was used to isolate PBMCs from approximately 10 ml of fresh peripheral blood. Progressor patients were initially diagnosed with Graves' hyperthyroidism and developed ophthalmopathy during follow-up. Total RNA was extracted using Trizol reagent, and RNA quality was assessed on an Agilent 2100 Bioanalyzer.

The rearrangement combines TRBV19 with TRBJ1-4; 9 bases in between match TRBD1. The sequencing input was blood. This TCR derives from a man between 40 and 49 years old with Graves' hyperthyroidism that later progressed to Graves' ophthalmopathy. The CDR3 loop reads CASSARQGVREKLFF. The nucleotide sequence is TGTGCCAGTAGTGCCCGACAGGGGGTGAGGGAAAAACTGTTTTTT.